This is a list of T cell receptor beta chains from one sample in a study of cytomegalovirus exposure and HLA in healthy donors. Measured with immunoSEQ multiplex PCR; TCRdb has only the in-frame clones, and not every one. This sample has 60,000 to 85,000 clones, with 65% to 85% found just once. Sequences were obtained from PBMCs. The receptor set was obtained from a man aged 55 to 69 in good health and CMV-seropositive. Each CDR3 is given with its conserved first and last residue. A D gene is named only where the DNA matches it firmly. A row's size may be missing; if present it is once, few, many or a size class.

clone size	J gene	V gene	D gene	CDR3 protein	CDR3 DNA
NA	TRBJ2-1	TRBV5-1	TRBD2	CASSRSGGAPYEQFF	TGCGCCAGCAGCCGTAGCGGGGGAGCCCCCTATGAGCAGTTCTTC
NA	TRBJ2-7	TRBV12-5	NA	CASGLAREPYEQYF	TGTGCTAGTGGTTTAGCCAGGGAACCCTACGAGCAGTACTTC
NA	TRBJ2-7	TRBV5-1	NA	CASSSQIRQPYEQYF	TGCGCCAGCAGCTCCCAAATCAGACAGCCCTACGAGCAGTACTTC
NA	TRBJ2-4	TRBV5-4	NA	CASSSTENIQYF	TGTGCCAGCAGCTCGACAGAAAACATTCAGTACTTC
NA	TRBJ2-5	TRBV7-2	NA	CASSYFGTEGNTQYF	TGTGCCAGCAGCTACTTCGGGACGGAGGGTAATACCCAGTACTTC
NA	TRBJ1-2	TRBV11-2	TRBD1	CASSTNRGLNYGYTF	TGTGCCAGCAGCACAAACAGGGGGCTTAACTATGGCTACACCTTC
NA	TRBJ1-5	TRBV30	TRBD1	CAWSLGQGEQPQHF	TGTGCCTGGAGCTTGGGACAGGGGGAACAGCCCCAGCATTTT
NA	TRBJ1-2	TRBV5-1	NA	CASSEDWGGYGYTF	TGCGCCAGCAGCGAAGATTGGGGAGGGTATGGCTACACCTTC
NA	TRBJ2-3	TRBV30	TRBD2	CAWSPGGDTQYF	TGTGCCTGGAGTCCCGGGGGGGATACGCAGTATTTT
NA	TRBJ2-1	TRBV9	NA	CASSKGPSSYNEQFF	TGTGCCAGCAGCAAGGGGCCGAGCTCCTACAATGAGCAGTTCTTC
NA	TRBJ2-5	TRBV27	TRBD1	CASSLFWDSSQETQYF	TGTGCCAGCAGTTTATTTTGGGACAGCTCCCAAGAGACCCAGTACTTC
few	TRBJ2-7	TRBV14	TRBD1	CASSQQGAYEQYF	TGTGCCAGCAGCCAACAGGGGGCTTACGAGCAGTACTTC
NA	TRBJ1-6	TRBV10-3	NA	CAIRLDSLSPLHF	TGTGCCATCCGACTCGACAGTCTTTCACCCCTCCACTTT
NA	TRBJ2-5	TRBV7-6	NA	CASSPATETQYF	TGTGCCAGCAGCCCCGCTACGGAGACCCAGTACTTC
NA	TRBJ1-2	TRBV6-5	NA	CASSWDTHYGYTF	TGTGCCAGCAGTTGGGACACCCACTATGGCTACACCTTC
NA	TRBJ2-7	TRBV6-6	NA	CASSTRGLAGYEQYF	TGTGCCAGCAGTACCCGTGGCCTCGCTGGCTACGAGCAGTACTTC
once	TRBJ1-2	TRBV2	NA	CASSVGGEGGYTF	TGTGCCAGCAGTGTGGGAGGGGAGGGTGGCTACACCTTC
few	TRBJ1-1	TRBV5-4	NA	CASSDTSQTDITEAFF	TGTGCCAGCAGCGACACGTCTCAGACAGATATCACTGAAGCTTTCTTT
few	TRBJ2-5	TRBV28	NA	CASTSRGLETQYF	TGTGCCAGCACTTCACGAGGGTTGGAGACCCAGTACTTC